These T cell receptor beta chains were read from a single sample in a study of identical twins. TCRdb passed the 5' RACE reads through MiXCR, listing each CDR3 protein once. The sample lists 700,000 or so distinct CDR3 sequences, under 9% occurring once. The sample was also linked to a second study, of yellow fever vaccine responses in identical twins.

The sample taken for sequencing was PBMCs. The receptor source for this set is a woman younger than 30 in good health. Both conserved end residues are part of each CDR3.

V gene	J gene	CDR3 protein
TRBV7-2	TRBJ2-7	CASSLNSPYEQYF
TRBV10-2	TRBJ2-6	CANGEGGVEANVLTF
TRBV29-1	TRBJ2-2	CSVAHRNTGELFF
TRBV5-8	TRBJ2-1	CASSLIVTGGYGNEQFF
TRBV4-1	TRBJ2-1	CASSRVGLPRDEQFF
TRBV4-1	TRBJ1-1	CASSPEPVENTEAFF
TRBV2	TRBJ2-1	CASSTGTGVMVGYNEQFF
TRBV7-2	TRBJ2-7	CASSPLTDSYEQYF
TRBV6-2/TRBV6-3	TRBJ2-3	CASSYQLAGPDTQYF
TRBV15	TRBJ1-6	CATSRAAGGISPLHF
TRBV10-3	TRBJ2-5	CAIRTGQGETQYF
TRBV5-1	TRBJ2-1	CASSFWGTEYNEQFF
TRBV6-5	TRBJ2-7	CASSSTKAGAYEQYF
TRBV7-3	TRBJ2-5	CASSWKTGGPWYF
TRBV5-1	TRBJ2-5	CASSWTGLETQYF
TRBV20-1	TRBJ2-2	CSARGIRKSTGVNTGELFF
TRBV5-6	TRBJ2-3	CARGPGLAGNTDTQYF
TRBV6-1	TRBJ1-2	CASRATADYGYTF
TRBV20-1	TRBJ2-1	CSARSDRGIYEQFF
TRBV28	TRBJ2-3	CASSFRREADTQYF
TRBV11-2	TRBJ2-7	CASSLRSPDRWGYEQYF
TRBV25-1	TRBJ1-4	CASSEQGYNEKLFF
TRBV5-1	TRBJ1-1	CASSLRTGDTEAFF
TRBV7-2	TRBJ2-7	CASSLVSGFGYF
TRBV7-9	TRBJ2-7	CASSLVGQGSEQYF
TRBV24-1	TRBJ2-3	CATSDFDRLGKDTQYF
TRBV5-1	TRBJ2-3	CASSLYLGDTQYF
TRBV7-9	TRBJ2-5	CASSFDRGTETQYF
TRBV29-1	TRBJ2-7	CSASPANGYEQYF
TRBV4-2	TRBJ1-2	CASSQEKDRGRVTF
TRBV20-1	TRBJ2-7	CSASGGLPPYEQYF
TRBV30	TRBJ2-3	CAWSRARTDTQYF
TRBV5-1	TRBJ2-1	CASSLTGLVYNEQFF
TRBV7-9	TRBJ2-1	CASTVKQGNEQFF
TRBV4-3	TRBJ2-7	CASSTGTGGTYEQYF
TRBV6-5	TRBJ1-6	CASSYEFRAYSPLHF
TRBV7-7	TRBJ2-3	CASSLGGTDTDTQYF
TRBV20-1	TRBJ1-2	CSARAGTGYTF
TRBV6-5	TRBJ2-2	CASSYFPAGEVNTGELFF